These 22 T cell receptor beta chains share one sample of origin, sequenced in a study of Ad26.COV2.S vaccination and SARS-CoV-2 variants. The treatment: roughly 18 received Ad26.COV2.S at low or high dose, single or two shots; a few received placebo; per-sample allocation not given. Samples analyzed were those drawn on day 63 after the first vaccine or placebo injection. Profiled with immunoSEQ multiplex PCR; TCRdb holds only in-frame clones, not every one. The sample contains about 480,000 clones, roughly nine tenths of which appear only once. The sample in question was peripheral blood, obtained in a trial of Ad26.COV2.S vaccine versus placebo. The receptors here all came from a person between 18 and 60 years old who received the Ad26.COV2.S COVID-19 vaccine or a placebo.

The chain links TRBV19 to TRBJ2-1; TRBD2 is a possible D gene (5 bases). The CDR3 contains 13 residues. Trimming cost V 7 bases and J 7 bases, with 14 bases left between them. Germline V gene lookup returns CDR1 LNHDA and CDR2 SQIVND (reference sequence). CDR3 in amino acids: CASTRGRWNEQFF. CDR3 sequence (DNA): TGTGCCAGTACTAGAGGGAGATGGAATGAGCAGTTCTTC.

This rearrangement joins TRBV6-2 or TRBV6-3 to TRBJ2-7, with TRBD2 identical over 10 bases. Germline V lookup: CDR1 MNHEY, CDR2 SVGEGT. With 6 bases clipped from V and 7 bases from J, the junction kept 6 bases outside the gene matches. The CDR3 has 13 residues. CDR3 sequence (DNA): TGTGCCAGCAGGCCTAGCGGGGGAGGGGAGCAGTACTTC. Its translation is CASRPSGGGEQYF.

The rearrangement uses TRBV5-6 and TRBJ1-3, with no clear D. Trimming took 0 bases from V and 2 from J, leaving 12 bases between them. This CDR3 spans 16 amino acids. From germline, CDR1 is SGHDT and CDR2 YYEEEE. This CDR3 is CASSLGVAQAGNTIYF. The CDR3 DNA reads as TGTGCCAGCAGCTTGGGAGTCGCACAAGCTGGAAACACCATATATTTT.

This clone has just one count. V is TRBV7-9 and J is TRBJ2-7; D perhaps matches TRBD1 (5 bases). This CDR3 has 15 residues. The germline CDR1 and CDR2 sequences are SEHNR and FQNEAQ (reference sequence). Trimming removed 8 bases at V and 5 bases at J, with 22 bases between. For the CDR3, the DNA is TGTGCCAGCGGGGCAGGGCAGGTGGGGCTCGACGAGCAGTACTTC. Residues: CASGAGQVGLDEQYF. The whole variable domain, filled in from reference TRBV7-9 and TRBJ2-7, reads DTGVSQNPRHKITKRGQNVTFRCDPISEHNRLYWYRQTLGQGPEFLTYFQNEAQLEKSRLLSDRFSAERPKGSFSTLEIQRTEQGDSAMYLCASGAGQVGLDEQYFGPGTRLTVT.

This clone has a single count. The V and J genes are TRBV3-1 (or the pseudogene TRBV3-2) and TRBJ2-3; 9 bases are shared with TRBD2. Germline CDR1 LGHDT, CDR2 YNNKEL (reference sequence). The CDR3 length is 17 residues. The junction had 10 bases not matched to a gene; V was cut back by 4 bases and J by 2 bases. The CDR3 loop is CASSLRAAGGPTDTQYF. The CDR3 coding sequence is TGTGCCAGCAGCCTCCGGGCGGCGGGAGGGCCCACAGATACGCAGTATTTT.

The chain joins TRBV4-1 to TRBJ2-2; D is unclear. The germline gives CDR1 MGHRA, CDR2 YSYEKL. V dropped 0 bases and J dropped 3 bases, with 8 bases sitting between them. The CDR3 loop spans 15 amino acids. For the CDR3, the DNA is TGCGCCAGCAGCCAAGACCACAGCTACACCGGGGAGCTGTTTTTT. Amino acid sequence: CASSQDHSYTGELFF.

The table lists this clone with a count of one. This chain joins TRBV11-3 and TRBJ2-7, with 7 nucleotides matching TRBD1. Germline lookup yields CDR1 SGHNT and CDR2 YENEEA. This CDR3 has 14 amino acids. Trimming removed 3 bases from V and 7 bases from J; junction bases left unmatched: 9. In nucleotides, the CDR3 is TGTGCCAGCAGCTTCCGGGACAGTTCGTTAGAGCAGTACTTC. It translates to CASSFRDSSLEQYF.

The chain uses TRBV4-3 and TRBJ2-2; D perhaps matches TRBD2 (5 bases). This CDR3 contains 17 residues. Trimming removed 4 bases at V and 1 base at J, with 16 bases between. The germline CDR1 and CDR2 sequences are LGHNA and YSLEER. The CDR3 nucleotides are TGCGCCAGCAGCCTTAGGGTGTCGGACTTGAACACCGGGGAGCTGTTTTTT. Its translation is CASSLRVSDLNTGELFF.

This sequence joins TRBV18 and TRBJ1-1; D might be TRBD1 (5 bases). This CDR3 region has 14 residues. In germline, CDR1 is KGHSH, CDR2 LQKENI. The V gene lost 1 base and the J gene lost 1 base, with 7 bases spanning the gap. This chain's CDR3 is CASSPQGPNTEAFF. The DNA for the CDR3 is TGTGCCAGCTCACCACAGGGGCCGAACACTGAAGCTTTCTTT.

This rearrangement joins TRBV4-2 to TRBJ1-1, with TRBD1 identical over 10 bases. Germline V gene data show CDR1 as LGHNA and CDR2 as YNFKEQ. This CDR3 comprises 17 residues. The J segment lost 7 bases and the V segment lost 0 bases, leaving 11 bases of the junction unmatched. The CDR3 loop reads CASSQEAGVGTGVEAFF. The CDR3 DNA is TGTGCCAGCAGCCAAGAGGCCGGGGTAGGGACAGGGGTTGAAGCTTTCTTT.

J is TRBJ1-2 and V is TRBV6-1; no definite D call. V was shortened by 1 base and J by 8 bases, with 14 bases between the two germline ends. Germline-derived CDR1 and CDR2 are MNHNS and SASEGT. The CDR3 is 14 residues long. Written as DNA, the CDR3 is TGTGCCAGCAGTGAAGGACGGTCCCCTAGGGGCTACACCTTC. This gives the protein CASSEGRSPRGYTF.

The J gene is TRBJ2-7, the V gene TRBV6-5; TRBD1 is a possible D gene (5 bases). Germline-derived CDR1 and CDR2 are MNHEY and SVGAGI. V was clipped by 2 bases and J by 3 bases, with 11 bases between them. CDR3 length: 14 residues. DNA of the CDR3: TGTGCCAGCAGTTACATGCCAGGGAACTACGAGCAGTACTTC. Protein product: CASSYMPGNYEQYF.

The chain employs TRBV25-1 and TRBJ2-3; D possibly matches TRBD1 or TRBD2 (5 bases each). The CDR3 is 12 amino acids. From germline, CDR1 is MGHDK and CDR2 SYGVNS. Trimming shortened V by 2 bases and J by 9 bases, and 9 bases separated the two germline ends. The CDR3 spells CASSEGEGTQYF. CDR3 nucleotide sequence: TGTGCCAGCAGTGAAGGCGAGGGGACGCAGTATTTT.

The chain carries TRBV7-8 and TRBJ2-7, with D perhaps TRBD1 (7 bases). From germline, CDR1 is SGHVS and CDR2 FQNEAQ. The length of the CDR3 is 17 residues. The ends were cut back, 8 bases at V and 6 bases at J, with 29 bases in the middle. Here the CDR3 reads CASVAGGNRRGRLEQYF. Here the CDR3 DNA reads TGTGCCAGCGTAGCAGGGGGGAATAGGAGGGGAAGGCTCGAGCAGTACTTC.

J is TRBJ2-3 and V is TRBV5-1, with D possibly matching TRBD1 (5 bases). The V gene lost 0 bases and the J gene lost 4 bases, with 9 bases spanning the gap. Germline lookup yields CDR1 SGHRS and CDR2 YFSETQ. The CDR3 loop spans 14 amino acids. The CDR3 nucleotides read TGCGCCAGCAGCTTGGTACAGGTCTCAGATACGCAGTATTTT. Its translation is CASSLVQVSDTQYF.

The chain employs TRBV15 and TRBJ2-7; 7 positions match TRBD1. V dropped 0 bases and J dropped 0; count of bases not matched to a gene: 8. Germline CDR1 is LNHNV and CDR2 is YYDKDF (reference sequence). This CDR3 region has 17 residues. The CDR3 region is CATSRDWGQQFSYEQYF. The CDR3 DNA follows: TGTGCCACCAGCAGAGATTGGGGACAGCAATTCTCCTACGAGCAGTACTTC.

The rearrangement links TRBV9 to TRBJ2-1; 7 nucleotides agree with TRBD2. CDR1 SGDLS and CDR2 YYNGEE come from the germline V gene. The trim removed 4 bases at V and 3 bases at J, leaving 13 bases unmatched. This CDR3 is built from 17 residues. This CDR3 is CASSPGGTTRHYNEQFF. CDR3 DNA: TGTGCCAGCAGCCCCGGGGGGACTACCCGGCACTACAATGAGCAGTTCTTC.

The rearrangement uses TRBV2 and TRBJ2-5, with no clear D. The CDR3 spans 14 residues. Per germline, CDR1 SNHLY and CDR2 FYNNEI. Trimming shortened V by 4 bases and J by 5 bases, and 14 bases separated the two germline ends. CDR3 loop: CASSGLVLPETQYF. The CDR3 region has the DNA TGTGCCAGCAGTGGATTAGTCCTACCGGAGACCCAGTACTTC.

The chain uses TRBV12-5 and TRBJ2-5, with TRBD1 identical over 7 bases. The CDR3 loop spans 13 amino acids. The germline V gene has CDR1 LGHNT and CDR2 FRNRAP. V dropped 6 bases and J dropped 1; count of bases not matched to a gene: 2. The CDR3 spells CASGRDSQETQYF. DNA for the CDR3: TGTGCTAGTGGAAGGGACAGCCAAGAGACCCAGTACTTC.

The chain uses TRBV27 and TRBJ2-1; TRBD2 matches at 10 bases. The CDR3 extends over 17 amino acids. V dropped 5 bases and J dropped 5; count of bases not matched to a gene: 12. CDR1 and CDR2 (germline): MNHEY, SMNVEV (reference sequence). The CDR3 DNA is TGTGCCAGCAGTCCCCGGACTAGCGGAGGGAGGAACAATGAGCAGTTCTTC. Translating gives CASSPRTSGGRNNEQFF.

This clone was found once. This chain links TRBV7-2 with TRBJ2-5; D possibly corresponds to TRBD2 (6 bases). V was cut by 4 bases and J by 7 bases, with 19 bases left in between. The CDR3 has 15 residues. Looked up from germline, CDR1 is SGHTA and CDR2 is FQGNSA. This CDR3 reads CASSSSVGDGGTQYF. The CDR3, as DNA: TGTGCCAGCAGCTCATCGGTCGGGGACGGGGGGACCCAGTACTTC.

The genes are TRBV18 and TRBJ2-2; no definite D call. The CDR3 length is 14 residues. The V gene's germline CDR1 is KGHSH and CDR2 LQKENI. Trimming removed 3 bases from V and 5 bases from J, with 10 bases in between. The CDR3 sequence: CASSPRAGTGELFF. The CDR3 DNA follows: TGTGCCAGCTCACCTCGGGCCGGGACCGGGGAGCTGTTTTTT.